This record concerns one T cell receptor beta chain sequence. The antigen is unknown. This sample is drawn from a study of beta chain features in type 1 diabetes. Study in general: Similarity in age, gender and cell yields was seen between patients and healthy donors. Study-wide points: Among type 1 diabetes patients, VDJ junctions had fewer insertions and more deletions. Patients with Type 1 diabetes showed moderately but significantly shorter TCRB CDR3s in all four CD4+ subsets.

The authors reverse transcribed all of the isolated RNA, so sequencing captured expressed TCRB transcripts. This table comes from immunoSEQ multiplex PCR, and its TCRdb copy is limited to in-frame clones, with some not included. The repertoire holds around 400,000 clones, with over 10% as singletons. Purity above 95% was achieved in all sorted populations. Sequenced: naive CD4+ T cells from blood. This sequence was found in a man aged 18 to 30 in good health.

The CDR3 protein is CASSQEAPSGSGGTQYF. The CDR3 bases are TGCGCCAGCAGCCAAGAGGCGCCTAGCGGGAGTGGGGGGACCCAGTACTTC. The V gene is TRBV4-3, the J gene TRBJ2-5; 10 bases match TRBD2. The CDR3 runs to 17 residues. Per germline, CDR1 LGHNA and CDR2 YSLEER. J was trimmed by 7 bases and V by 0 bases; bases with no gene match: 11.